These 2 T cell receptor beta chains originate from one sample sequenced in a study of cytomegalovirus exposure and HLA in healthy donors. Primers: 60 Vbeta forward and 13 Jbeta reverse. TCRdb's copy holds only in-frame clones and misses some; the assay was immunoSEQ multiplex PCR. The data hold some 150,000 clones, with approximately 80% observed a single time. Sequencing was carried out using PBMCs. These receptors were obtained from a woman aged 40 to 55 in good health and CMV-seronegative.

The chain recombines TRBV6-1 with TRBJ2-2; D gene unclear. Germline CDR1 MNHNS, CDR2 SASEGT. Trimming took 2 bases from V and 8 from J, leaving 12 bases between them. This CDR3 spans 14 amino acids. The CDR3 sequence is CASSESPETGELFF. CDR3 nucleotides: TGTGCCAGCAGTGAATCCCCCGAGACAGGGGAGCTGTTTTTT.

The DNA for the CDR3 is TGTGCCAGCAGGCCGTCCAGGCCTAATCAGCCCCAGCATTTT. As protein: CASRPSRPNQPQHF. J is TRBJ1-5 and V is TRBV28; D is unclear. The CDR3 length is 14 residues. From germline, CDR1 is MDHEN and CDR2 SYDVKM. Trimming cost V 6 bases and J 4 bases, with 13 bases left between them. Using reference TRBV28 and TRBJ1-5 for the parts outside the CDR3, the full variable domain is DVKVTQSSRYLVKRTGEKVFLECVQDMDHENMFWYRQDPGLGLRLIYFSYDVKMKEKGDIPEGYSVSREKKERFSLILESASTNQTSMYLCASRPSRPNQPQHFGDGTRLSIL.